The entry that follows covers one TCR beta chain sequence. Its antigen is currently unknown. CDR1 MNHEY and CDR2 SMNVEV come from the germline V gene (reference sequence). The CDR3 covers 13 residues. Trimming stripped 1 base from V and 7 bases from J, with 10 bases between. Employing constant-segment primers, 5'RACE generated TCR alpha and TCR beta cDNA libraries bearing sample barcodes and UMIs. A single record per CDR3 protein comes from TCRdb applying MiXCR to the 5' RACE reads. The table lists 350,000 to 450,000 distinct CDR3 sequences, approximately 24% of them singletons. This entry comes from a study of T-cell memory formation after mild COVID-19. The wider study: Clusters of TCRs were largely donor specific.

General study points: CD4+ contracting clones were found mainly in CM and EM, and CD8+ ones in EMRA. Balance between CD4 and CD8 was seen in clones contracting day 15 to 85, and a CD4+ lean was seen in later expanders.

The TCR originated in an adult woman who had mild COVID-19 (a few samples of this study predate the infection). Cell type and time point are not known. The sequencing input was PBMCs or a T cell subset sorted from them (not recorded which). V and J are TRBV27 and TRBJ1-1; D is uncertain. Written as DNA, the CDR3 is TGTGCCAGCAGTTTATTTTCAGGAGGTGAAGCTTTCTTT. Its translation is CASSLFSGGEAFF.